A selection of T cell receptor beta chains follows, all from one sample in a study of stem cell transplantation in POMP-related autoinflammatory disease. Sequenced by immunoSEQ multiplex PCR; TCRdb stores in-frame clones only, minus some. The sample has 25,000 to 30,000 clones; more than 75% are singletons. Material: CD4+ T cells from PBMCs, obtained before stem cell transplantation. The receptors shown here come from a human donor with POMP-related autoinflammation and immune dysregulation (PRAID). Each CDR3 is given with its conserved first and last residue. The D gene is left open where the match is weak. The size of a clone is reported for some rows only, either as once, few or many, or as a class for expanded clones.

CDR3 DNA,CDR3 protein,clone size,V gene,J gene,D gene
TGTGCCAGTAGTATAGGGCGGGCCTTGAACACTGAAGCTTTCTTT,CASSIGRALNTEAFF,.,TRBV19,TRBJ1-1,.
TGCGCCAGCAGCTTGGACCGGTTTTCGTACACAGATACGCAGTATTTT,CASSLDRFSYTDTQYF,.,TRBV5-1,TRBJ2-3,.
TGTGCCAGCAGCGTAGGTAGTTCCGCTAACTATGGCTACACCTTC,CASSVGSSANYGYTF,.,TRBV9,TRBJ1-2,.
TGTGCCAGCAACCCCGTGGGCAGGGCGTGGAACAATGAGCAGTTCTTC,CASNPVGRAWNNEQFF,.,TRBV2,TRBJ2-1,.
TGTGCCAGCAGCGCCATTAGGGGGGGGCTAAAAGCTTTCTTT,CASSAIRGGLKAFF,.,TRBV11-2,TRBJ1-1,.
TGTGCCAGCAGCCTCAGGGGGGTGGCCGACGAGCAGTACTTC,CASSLRGVADEQYF,.,TRBV9,TRBJ2-7,.
TGCGCCAGCAGCCGGACCGGGACTAGCGGGAGTGAGCAGTACTTC,CASSRTGTSGSEQYF,.,TRBV4-1,TRBJ2-7,TRBD2
TGTGCCAGCAGCCCTACGGGGGGCGTCTCCCTTCCCTATGGCTACACCTTC,CASSPTGGVSLPYGYTF,.,TRBV5-6,TRBJ1-2,.
TGCGCCAGCAGCTTGGGAGGCGGGGGGCGAGGAAACGAGCAGTACTTC,CASSLGGGGRGNEQYF,few,TRBV5-1,TRBJ2-7,TRBD2
TGTGCCAGCAGCTTAAGACTAGCAGGGCAAGGCGAGCAGTACTTC,CASSLRLAGQGEQYF,few,TRBV7-9,TRBJ2-7,TRBD2